This T cell receptor beta chain was obtained from a study of identical twins. Via MiXCR, TCRdb re-called the 5' RACE reads, giving one row per CDR3 protein. Among hundreds of thousands of distinct CDR3 sequences listed, roughly 8% were seen once. This CDR3 is 12 amino acids long. This same sample was also part of a study on yellow fever vaccine responses in identical twins.

V usage is TRBV21-1 and J usage is TRBJ2-7; the table names TRBD2, a call not compared with the DNA. TRBV21-1 is a pseudogene locus. The origin of this receptor is a young woman in good health. Sequenced input: PBMCs. DNA for the CDR3: TGTGCCCCCTCGGCCAGCCTGGATGAGCAGTACTTC. It is translated as CAPSASLDEQYF.